This TCR beta chain was recovered during a study of OX40 agonist ivuxolimab in advanced cancers. About the study: Six ivuxolimab dose levels, 0.01 to 10 mg/kg, were given intravenously every 2 weeks. The eligibility criteria allowed prior anti-PD-1, anti-PD-L1 or anti-CTLA-4 therapy, and around 38% had some.

This CDR3 is built from 15 residues. Germline V gives CDR1 SGHRS, CDR2 YFSETQ. V shed 1 base and J shed 2 bases, with 10 bases lying between them. There are a few counts of this clone. TCRdb keeps only in-frame clones here, not all; method: immunoSEQ multiplex PCR. The table shows approximately 58,000 clones, with roughly four fifths occurring only once. This sequence originates from an adult with an advanced solid tumor such as melanoma, head and neck, liver or kidney cancer. The sample consisted of CD4+ or CD8+ T cells sorted from blood, taken in a trial of the OX40 agonist ivuxolimab. The V gene is TRBV5-1, the J gene TRBJ2-1; maybe TRBD2 (5 bases). The chain's CDR3 is CASSLLGSAYNEQFF. In DNA, the CDR3 is TGCGCCAGCAGCTTGCTGGGGAGCGCCTACAATGAGCAGTTCTTC.